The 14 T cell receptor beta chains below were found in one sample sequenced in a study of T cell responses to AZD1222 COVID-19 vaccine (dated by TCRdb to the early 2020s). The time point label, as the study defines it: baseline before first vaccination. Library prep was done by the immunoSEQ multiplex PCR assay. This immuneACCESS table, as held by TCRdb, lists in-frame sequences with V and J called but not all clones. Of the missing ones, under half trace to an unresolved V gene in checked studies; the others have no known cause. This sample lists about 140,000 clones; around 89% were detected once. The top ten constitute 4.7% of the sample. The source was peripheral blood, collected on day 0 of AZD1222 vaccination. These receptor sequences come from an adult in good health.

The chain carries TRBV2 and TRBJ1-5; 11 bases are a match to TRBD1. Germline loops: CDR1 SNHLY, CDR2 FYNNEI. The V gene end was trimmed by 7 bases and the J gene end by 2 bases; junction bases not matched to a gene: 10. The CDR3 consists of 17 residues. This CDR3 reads CASTGQGAKVGNQPQHF. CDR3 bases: TGTGCCAGCACCGGACAGGGGGCAAAGGTAGGCAATCAGCCCCAGCATTTT. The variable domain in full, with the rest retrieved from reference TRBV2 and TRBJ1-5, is EPEVTQTPSHQVTQMGQEVILRCVPISNHLYFYWYRQILGQKVEFLVSFYNNEISEKSEIFDDQFSVERPDGSNFTLKIRSTKLEDSAMYFCASTGQGAKVGNQPQHFGDGTRLSIL.

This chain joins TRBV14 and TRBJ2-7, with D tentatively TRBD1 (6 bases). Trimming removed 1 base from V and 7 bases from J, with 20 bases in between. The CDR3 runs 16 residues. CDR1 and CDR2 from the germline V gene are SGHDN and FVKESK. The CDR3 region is CASSQGRGFLQGEQYF. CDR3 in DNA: TGTGCCAGCAGCCAAGGAAGGGGGTTCCTACAGGGAGAGCAGTACTTC.

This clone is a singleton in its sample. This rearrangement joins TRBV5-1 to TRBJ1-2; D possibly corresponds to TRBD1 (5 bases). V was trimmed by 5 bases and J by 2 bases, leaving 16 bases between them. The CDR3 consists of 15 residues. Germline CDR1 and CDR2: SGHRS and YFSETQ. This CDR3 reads CASRPFTGVNYGYTF. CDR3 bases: TGCGCCAGCAGACCCTTTACAGGCGTAAACTATGGCTACACCTTC.

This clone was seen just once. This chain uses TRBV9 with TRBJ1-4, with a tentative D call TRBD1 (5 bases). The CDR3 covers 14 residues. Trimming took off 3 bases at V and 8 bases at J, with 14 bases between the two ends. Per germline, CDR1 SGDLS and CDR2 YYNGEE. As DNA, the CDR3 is TGTGCCAGCAGCGGGGGAGGGGAAAGAGAAAAACTGTTTTTT. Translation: CASSGGGEREKLFF.

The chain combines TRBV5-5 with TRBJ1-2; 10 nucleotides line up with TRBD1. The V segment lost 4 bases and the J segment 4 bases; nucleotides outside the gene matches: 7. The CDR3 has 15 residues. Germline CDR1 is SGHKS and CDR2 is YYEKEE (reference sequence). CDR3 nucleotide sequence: TGTGCCAGCAGCGAAGGGACAGGGGTTAGCTATGGCTACACCTTC. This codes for CASSEGTGVSYGYTF.

CDR3 nucleotide sequence: TGTGCCAGCAGCTTGAGGGGCGGGGGCGCAGCTAATGAAAAACTGTTTTTT. Translated: CASSLRGGGAANEKLFF. This chain uses TRBV5-5 with TRBJ1-4; D possibly corresponds to TRBD1 (6 bases). The CDR3 spans 17 residues. Trimming shortened V by 1 base and J by 3 bases, and 16 bases separated the two germline ends. Per germline, CDR1 SGHKS and CDR2 YYEKEE (reference sequence).

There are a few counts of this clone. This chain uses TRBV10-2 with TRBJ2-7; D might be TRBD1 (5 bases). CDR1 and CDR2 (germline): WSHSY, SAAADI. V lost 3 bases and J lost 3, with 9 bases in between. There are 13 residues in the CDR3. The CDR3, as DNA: TGCGCCAGCAGTGAATACAGGAGCTACGAGCAGTACTTC. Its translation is CASSEYRSYEQYF.

CDR3 nucleotide sequence: TGTGCCAGCAGACCCCTTAGCGGGAGATCGAGGCAGTACTTC. Encoded protein: CASRPLSGRSRQYF. The V gene is TRBV27, the J gene TRBJ2-7, with 9 bases lining up with TRBD2. CDR1 MNHEY and CDR2 SMNVEV come from the germline V gene (reference sequence). The CDR3 is 14 amino acids. With V trimmed by 6 bases and J by 9 bases, 12 bases remained unmatched.

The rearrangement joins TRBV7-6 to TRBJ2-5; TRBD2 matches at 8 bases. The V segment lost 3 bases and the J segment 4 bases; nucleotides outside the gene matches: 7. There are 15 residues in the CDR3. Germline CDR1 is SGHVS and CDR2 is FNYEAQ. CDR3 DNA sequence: TGTGCCAGCAGCTTTGAAGCGGGGGAAGGAGAGACCCAGTACTTC. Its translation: CASSFEAGEGETQYF.

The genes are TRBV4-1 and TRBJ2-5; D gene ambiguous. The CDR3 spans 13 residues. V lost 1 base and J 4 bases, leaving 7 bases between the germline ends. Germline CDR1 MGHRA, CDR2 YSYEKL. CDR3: CASSQGELETQYF. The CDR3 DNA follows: TGCGCCAGCAGCCAAGGAGAGCTAGAGACCCAGTACTTC.

The CDR3 sequence is CASSLRGGQEGYTF. The CDR3 DNA reads as TGTGCCAGCAGCTTGCGGGGGGGACAAGAGGGCTACACCTTC. J is TRBJ1-2 and V is TRBV5-6, with D tentatively TRBD1 (6 bases). The CDR3 has 14 amino acids. V lost 1 base, J lost 8 bases, and 15 bases lay in between. Looked up from germline, CDR1 is SGHDT and CDR2 is YYEEEE. The complete variable domain, with remaining parts taken from reference TRBV5-6 and TRBJ1-2, reads DAGVTQSPTHLIKTRGQQVTLRCSPKSGHDTVSWYQQALGQGPQFIFQYYEEEERQRGNFPDRFSGHQFPNYSSELNVNALLLGDSALYLCASSLRGGQEGYTFGSGTRLTVV.

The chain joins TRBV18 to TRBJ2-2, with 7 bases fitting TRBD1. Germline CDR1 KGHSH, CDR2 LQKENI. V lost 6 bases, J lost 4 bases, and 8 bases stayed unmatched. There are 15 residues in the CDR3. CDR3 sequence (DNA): TGTGCCAGCTCCCATAAGGGACAGCGCACCGGGGAGCTGTTTTTT. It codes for CASSHKGQRTGELFF.

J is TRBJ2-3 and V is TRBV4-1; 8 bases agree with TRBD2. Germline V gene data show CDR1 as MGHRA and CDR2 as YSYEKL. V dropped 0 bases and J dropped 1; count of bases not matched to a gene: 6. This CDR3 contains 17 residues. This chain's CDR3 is CASSQEAGGARTDTQYF. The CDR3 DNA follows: TGCGCCAGCAGCCAAGAGGCCGGGGGGGCCCGCACAGATACGCAGTATTTT.

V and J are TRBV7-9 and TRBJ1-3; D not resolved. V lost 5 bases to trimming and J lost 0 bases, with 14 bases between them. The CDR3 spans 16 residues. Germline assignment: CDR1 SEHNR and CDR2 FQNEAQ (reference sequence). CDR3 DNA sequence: TGTGCCAGCAGCGCCACTCAGGCGAGCTCTGGAAACACCATATATTTT. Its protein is CASSATQASSGNTIYF.